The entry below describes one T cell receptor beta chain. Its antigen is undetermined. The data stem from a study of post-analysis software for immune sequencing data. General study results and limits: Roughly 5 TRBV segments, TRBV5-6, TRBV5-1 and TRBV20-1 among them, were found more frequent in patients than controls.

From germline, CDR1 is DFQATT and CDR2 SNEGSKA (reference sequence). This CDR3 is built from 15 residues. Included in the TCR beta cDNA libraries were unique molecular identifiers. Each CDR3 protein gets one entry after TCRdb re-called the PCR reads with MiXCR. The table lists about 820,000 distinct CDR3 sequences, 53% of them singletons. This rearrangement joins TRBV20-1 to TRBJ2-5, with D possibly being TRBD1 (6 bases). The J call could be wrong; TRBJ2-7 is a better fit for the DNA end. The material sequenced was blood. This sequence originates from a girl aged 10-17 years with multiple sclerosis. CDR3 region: CSARDKMGAGYEQYF. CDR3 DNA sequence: TGCAGTGCTAGAGATAAAATGGGGGCAGGGTACGAGCAGTACTTC.